This T cell receptor beta chain appears in the sequencing data of a study of T cells in Graves' hyperthyroidism and ophthalmopathy. In this sample, this clonotype turned up many times. Germline V CDR1 and CDR2: SEHNR, FQNEAQ (reference sequence). V was cut by 0 bases and J by 9 bases, with 3 bases left in between. This CDR3 has 12 residues. Amplification of TCR beta CDR3 regions used RNA as the template. First-round RT-PCR with HTBI primers amplified the TCR CDR3 region. In TCRdb, the multiplex PCR reads were re-called with MiXCR into one record per CDR3 protein. The sample yields 350,000 or so distinct CDR3 sequences, about a sixth seen once.

The chain couples TRBV7-9 to TRBJ1-6; D remains unclear. This TCR came from a woman aged 25-40 years with Graves' hyperthyroidism that later progressed to Graves' ophthalmopathy. The sequenced material came from blood. CDR3: CASSLASSPLHF. CDR3 bases: TGTGCCAGCAGCTTAGCCTCTTCACCCCTCCACTTT. Drawing the rest from reference TRBV7-9 and TRBJ1-6, the complete variable domain is DTGVSQNPRHKITKRGQNVTFRCDPISEHNRLYWYRQTLGQGPEFLTYFQNEAQLEKSRLLSDRFSAERPKGSFSTLEIQRTEQGDSAMYLCASSLASSPLHFGNGTRLTVT.